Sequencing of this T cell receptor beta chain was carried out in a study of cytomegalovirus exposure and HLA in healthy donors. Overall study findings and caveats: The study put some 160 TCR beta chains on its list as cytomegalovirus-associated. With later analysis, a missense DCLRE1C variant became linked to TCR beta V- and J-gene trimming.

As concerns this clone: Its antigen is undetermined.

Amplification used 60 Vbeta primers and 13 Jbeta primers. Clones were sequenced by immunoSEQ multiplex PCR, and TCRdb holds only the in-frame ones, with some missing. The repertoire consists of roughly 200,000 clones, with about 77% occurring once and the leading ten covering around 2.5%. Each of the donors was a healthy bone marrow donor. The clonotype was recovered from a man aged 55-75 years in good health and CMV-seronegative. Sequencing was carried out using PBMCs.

CDR3 bases: TGCGCCAGCAGCCAAGAGGACAGGGGGAATTCACCCCTCCACTTT. Encoded protein: CASSQEDRGNSPLHF. The chain has TRBV4-3 and TRBJ1-6; 10 bases align to TRBD1. Germline assignment: CDR1 LGHNA and CDR2 YSLEER. V lost 0 bases, J lost 7 bases, and 0 bases stayed unmatched. The CDR3 length is 15 residues.